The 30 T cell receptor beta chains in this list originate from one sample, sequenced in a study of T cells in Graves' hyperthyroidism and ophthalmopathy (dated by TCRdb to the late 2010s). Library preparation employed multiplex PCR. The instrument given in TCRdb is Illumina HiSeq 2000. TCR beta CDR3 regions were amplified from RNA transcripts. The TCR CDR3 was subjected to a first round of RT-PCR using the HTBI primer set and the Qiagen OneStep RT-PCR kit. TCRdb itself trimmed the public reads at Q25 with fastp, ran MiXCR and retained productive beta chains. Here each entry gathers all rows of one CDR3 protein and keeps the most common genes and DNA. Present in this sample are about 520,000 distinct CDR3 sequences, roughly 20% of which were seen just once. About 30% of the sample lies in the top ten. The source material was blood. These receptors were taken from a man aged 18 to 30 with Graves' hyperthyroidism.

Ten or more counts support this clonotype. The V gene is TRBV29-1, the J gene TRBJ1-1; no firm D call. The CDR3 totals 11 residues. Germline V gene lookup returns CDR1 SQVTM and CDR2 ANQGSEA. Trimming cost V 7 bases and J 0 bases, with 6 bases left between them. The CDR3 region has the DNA TGCAGCGCAACAGTGAACACTGAAGCTTTCTTT. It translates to CSATVNTEAFF.

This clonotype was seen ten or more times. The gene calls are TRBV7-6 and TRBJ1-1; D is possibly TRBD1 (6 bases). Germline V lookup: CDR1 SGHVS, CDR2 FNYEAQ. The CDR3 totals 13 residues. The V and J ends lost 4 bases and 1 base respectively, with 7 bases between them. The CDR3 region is CASSSRGNTEAFF. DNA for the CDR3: TGTGCCAGCAGCTCCAGGGGGAACACTGAAGCTTTCTTT.

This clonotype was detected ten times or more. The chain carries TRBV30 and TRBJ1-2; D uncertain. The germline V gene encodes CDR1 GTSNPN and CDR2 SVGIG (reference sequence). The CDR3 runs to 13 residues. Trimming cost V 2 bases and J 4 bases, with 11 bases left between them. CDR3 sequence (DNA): TGTGCCTGGAGTTTAACCGGGATCTATGGCTACACCTTC. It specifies CAWSLTGIYGYTF.

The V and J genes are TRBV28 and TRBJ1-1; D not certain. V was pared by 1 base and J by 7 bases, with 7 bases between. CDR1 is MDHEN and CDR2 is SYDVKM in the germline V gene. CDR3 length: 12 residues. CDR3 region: CASSLLHGEAFF. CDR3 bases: TGTGCCAGCAGTTTATTGCACGGTGAAGCTTTCTTT. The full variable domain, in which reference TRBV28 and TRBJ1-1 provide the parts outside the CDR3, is DVKVTQSSRYLVKRTGEKVFLECVQDMDHENMFWYRQDPGLGLRLIYFSYDVKMKEKGDIPEGYSVSREKKERFSLILESASTNQTSMYLCASSLLHGEAFFGQGTRLTVV.

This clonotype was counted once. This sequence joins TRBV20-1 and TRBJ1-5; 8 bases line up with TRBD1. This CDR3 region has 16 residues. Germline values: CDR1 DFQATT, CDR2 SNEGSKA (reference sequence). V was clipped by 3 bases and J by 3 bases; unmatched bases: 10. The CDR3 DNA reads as TGCAGTGCTAGCCAACCTGGACAGGGCTACAATCAGCCCCAGCATTTT. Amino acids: CSASQPGQGYNQPQHF.

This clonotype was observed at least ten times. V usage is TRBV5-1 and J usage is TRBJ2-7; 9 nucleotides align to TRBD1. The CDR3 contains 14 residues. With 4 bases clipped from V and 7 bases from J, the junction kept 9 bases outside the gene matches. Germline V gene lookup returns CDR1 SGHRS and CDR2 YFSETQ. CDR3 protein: CASSPGTGSQEQYF. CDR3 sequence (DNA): TGCGCCAGCAGCCCCGGGACAGGGTCGCAGGAGCAGTACTTC.

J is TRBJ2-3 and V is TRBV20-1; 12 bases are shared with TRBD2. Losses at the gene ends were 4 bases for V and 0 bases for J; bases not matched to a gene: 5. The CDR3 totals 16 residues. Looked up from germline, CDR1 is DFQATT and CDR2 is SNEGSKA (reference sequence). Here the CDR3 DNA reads TGCAGTGCTACAGGAACTAGCGGGGGGAGCACAGATACGCAGTATTTT. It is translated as CSATGTSGGSTDTQYF.

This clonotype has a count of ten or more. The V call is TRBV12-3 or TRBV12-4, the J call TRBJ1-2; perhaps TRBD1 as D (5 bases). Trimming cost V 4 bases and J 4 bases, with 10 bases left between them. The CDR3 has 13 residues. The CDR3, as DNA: TGTGCCAGCAGTTCTAGGGGACTCTATGGCTACACCTTC. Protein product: CASSSRGLYGYTF.

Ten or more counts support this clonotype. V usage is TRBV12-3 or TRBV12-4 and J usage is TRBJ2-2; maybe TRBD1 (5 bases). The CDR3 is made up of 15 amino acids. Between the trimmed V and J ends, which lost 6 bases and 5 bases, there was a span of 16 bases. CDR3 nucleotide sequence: TGTGCCAGCAGCCCTAGGGGATCTGGAACCGGGGAGCTGTTTTTT. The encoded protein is CASSPRGSGTGELFF.

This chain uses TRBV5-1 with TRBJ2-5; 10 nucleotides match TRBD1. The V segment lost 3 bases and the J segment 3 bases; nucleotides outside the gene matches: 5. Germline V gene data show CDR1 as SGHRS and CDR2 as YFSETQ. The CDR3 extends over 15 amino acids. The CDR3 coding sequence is TGCGCCAGCAGCTACCAAGGGACAGGGGAAGAGACCCAGTACTTC. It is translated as CASSYQGTGEETQYF.

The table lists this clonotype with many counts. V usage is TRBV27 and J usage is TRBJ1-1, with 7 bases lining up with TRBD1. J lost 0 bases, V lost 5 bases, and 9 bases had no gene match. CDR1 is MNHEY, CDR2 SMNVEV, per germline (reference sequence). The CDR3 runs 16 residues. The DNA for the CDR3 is TGTGCCAGCAGTCACTGGCAGGGGGGGATGAACACTGAAGCTTTCTTT. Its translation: CASSHWQGGMNTEAFF.

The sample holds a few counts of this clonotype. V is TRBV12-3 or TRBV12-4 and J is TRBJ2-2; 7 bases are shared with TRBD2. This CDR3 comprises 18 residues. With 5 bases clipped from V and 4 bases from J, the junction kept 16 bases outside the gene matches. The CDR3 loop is CASSPLPSWGGPTGELFF. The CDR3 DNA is TGTGCCAGCAGTCCCCTTCCTAGCTGGGGAGGGCCCACCGGGGAGCTGTTTTTT.

As DNA, the CDR3 is TGTGCCGGCTCGGGAAGAGGTGGCTACACCTTC. This gives the protein CAGSGRGGYTF. V is TRBV2 and J is TRBJ1-2; D ambiguous. The V end lost 11 bases, the J end lost 7 bases, and 14 bases lay between the germline ends. The CDR3 contains 11 residues. The germline V gene has CDR1 SNHLY and CDR2 FYNNEI.

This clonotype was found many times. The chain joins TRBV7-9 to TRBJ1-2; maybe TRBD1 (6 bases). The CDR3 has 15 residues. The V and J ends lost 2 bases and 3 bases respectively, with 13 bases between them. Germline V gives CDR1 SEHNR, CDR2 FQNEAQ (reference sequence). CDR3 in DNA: TGTGCCAGCAGCTTACAGGGGCCCGCCTACTATGGCTACACCTTC. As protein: CASSLQGPAYYGYTF.

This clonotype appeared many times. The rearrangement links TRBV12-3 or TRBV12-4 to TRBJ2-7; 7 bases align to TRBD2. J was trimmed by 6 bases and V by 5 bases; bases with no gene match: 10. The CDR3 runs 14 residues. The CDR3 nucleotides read TGTGCCAGCAGTCCGCACCAGACTAGCAGCGAGCAGTACTTC. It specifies CASSPHQTSSEQYF.

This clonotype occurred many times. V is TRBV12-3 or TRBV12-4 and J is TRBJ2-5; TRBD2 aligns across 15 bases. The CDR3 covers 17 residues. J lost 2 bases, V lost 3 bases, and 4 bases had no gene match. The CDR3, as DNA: TGTGCCAGCAGTTTGGGACTAGCGGGGGGACTTCAAGAGACCCAGTACTTC. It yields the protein CASSLGLAGGLQETQYF.

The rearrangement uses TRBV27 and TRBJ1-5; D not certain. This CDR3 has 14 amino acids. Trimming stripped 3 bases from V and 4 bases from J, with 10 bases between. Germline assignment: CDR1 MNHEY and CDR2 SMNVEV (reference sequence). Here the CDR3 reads CASSFESGNQPQHF. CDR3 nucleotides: TGTGCCAGCAGTTTTGAAAGTGGAAATCAGCCCCAGCATTTT.

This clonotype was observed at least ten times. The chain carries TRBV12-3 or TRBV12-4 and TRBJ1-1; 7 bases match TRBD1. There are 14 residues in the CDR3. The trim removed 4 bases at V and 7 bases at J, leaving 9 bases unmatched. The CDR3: CASSSQDRSVEAFF. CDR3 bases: TGTGCCAGCAGTTCGCAGGACAGGTCTGTTGAAGCTTTCTTT.

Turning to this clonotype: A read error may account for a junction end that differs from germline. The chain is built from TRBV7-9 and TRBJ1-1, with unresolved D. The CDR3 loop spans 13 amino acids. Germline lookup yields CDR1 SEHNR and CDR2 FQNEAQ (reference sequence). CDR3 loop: CANSSGPNTEAFF. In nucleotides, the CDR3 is TGTGCCAACAGCTCCGGTCCGAACACTGAAGCTTTCTTT.

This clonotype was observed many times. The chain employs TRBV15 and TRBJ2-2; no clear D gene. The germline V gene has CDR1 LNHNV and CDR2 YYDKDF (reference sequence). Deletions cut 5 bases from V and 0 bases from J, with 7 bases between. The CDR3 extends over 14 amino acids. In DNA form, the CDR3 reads TGTGCCACCAGCTGGTCCACGAACACCGGGGAGCTGTTTTTT. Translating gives CATSWSTNTGELFF.

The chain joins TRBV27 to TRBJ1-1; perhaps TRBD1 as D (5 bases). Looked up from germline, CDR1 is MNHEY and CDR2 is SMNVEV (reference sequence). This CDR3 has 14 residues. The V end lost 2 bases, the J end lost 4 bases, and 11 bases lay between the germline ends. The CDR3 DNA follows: TGTGCCAGCAGTTTAATAGGGGAGCCCACTGAAGCTTTCTTT. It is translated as CASSLIGEPTEAFF.

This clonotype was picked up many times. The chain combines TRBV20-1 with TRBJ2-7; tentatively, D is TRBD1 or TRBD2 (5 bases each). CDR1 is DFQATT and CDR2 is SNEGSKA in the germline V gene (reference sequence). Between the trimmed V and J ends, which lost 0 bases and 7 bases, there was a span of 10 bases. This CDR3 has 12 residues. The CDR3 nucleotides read TGCAGTGCTAGAGATGAGGGGTGGGAGCAGTACTTC. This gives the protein CSARDEGWEQYF.

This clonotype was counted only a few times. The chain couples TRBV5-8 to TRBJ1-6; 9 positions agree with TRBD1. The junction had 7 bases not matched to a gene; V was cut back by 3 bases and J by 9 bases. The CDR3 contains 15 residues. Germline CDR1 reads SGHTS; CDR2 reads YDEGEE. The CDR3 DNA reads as TGTGCCAGCAGCTGGGGACAGGGAGGAAGTTCACCCCTCCACTTT. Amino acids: CASSWGQGGSSPLHF.

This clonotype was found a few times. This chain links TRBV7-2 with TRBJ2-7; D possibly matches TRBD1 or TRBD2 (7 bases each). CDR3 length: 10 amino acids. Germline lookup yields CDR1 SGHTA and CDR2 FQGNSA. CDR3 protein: CAAGGDEQYF. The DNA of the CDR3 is TGTGCAGCAGGGGGGGACGAGCAGTACTTC. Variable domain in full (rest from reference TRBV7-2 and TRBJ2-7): GAGVSQSPSNKVTEKGKDVELRCDPISGHTALYWYRQSLGQGLEFLIYFQGNSAPDKSGLPSDRFSAERTGGSVSTLTIQRTQQEDSAVYLCAAGGDEQYFGPGTRLTVT.

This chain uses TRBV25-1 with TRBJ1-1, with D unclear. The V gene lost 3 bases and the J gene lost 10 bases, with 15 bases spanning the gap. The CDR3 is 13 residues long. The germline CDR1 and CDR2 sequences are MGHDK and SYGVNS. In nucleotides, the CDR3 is TGTGCCAGCAGTGACCCTCCTCTCGGAATAGCTTTCTTT. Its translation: CASSDPPLGIAFF.

The CDR3 sequence: CASSWAPTYYEQYF. The CDR3 bases are TGTGCCAGCAGTTGGGCCCCAACCTATTACGAGCAGTACTTC. The chain combines TRBV27 with TRBJ2-7; D is unresolved. The CDR3 is 14 residues long. The V gene lost 4 bases and the J gene lost 4 bases, with 14 bases spanning the gap. CDR1 and CDR2 from the germline V gene are MNHEY and SMNVEV (reference sequence).

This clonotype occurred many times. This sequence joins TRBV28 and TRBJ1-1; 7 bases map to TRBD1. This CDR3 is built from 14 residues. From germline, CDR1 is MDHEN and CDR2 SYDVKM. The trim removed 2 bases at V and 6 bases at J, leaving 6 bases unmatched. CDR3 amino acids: CASSLQGERAEAFF. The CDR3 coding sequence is TGTGCCAGCAGTTTACAGGGGGAGAGGGCTGAAGCTTTCTTT.

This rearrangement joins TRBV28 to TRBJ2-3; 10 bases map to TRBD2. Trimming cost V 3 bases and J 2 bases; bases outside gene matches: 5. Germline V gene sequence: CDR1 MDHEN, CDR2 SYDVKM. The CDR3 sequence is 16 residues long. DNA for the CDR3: TGTGCCAGCAGTTTGAGAACTAGCGGGGACACAGATACGCAGTATTTT. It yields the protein CASSLRTSGDTDTQYF. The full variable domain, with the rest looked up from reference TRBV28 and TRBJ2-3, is DVKVTQSSRYLVKRTGEKVFLECVQDMDHENMFWYRQDPGLGLRLIYFSYDVKMKEKGDIPEGYSVSREKKERFSLILESASTNQTSMYLCASSLRTSGDTDTQYFGPGTRLTVL.

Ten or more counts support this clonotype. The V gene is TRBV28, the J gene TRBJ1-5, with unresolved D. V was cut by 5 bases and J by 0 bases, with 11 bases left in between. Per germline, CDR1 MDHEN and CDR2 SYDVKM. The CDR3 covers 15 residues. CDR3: CASSVDGNSNQPQHF. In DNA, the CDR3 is TGTGCCAGCAGTGTGGACGGGAATAGCAATCAGCCCCAGCATTTT.

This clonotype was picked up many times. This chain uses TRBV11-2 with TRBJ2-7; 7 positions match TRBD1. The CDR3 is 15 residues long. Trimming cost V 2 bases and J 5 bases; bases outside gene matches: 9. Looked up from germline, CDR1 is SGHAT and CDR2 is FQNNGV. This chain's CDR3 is CASSLQQGWLDEQYF. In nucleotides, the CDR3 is TGTGCCAGCAGCTTACAACAGGGGTGGCTCGACGAGCAGTACTTC.